This TCR beta chain was recorded in a study of radiotherapy plus CTLA-4 blockade in lung cancer. Study overall: Patients showed objective responses in under 20% of cases and disease control in 25% to 40%.

This clone was observed once. The antigen is undetermined. CTLA-4 blockade using ipilimumab, together with focal radiation, was received by patients with chemo-refractory metastatic non-small-cell lung cancer. This table comes from immunoSEQ multiplex PCR, and its TCRdb copy is limited to in-frame clones, with some not included. The table records over 60,000 clones, roughly 84% of them present only once. Study findings and constraints: Following radiotherapy plus ipilimumab, tumor-derived TCR clones expanded in the blood. Interferon-beta and early blood T cell clone dynamics reportedly predicted response best.

Germline CDR1 and CDR2: SGDLS and YYNGEE. This CDR3 contains 13 residues. V lost 0 bases to trimming and J lost 6 bases, with 10 bases between them. This sequence joins TRBV9 and TRBJ2-7; a weak D match, TRBD1 (6 bases). The sequencing used peripheral blood, collected from a patient treated with radiotherapy plus ipilimumab. The clonotype originates from a human donor with non-small cell lung cancer that progressed on radiotherapy plus ipilimumab. The CDR3 coding sequence is TGTGCCAGCAGCGTAGATGGGGGCGGCGAGCAGTACTTC. This sequence encodes CASSVDGGGEQYF.